One sample yielded the 7 T cell receptor beta chains listed below, sequenced in a study of T-cell memory formation after mild COVID-19. A single record per CDR3 protein comes from TCRdb applying MiXCR to the 5' RACE reads. Here the sample spans roughly 300,000 distinct CDR3 sequences, roughly an eighth being singletons. Sequencing input: PBMCs or a T cell subset sorted from them (not recorded which). These receptors were obtained from a man aged 18 to 35 who had mild COVID-19 (a few samples of this study predate the infection). Cell type and time point are not known.

In this sample, this clonotype turned up a few times. V and J are TRBV11-2 and TRBJ2-1, with D unresolved. The CDR3 covers 15 residues. V lost 6 bases, J lost 10 bases, and 22 bases lay in between. The germline gives CDR1 SGHAT, CDR2 FQNNGV. The CDR3 here is CASSLYPLPDREQFF. DNA for the CDR3: TGTGCCAGCAGTTTATATCCGTTACCGGACCGGGAGCAGTTCTTC.

The chain couples TRBV3-1 to TRBJ1-1; TRBD1 agrees at 11 bases. With V trimmed by 5 bases and J by 4 bases, 3 bases remained unmatched. The V gene's germline CDR1 is LGHDT and CDR2 YNNKEL (reference sequence). This CDR3 comprises 14 residues. Here the CDR3 reads CASSSGTGGTEAFF. Here the CDR3 DNA reads TGTGCCAGCAGCTCCGGGACAGGGGGCACTGAAGCTTTCTTT.

V gene TRBV6-6 combines with J gene TRBJ2-7; 8 bases match TRBD1. From germline, CDR1 is MNHNY and CDR2 SVGAGI (reference sequence). The CDR3 loop spans 12 amino acids. After removal of 6 bases from V and 7 bases from J, the junction contained 5 bases not matched to a gene. CDR3 amino acids: CASRATGEEQYF. The CDR3 coding sequence is TGTGCCAGCAGAGCGACAGGGGAAGAGCAGTACTTC.

Remarks on this clonotype: Given a much more abundant clone one base away, this may be a read error. The rearrangement joins TRBV18 to TRBJ2-7; 7 bases are a match to TRBD1. Per the germline V gene, CDR1 is KGHSH and CDR2 is LQKENI. The CDR3 length is 13 residues. Trimming cost V 6 bases and J 5 bases; bases outside gene matches: 7. CDR3: CASSQGQANEQYF. CDR3 nucleotide sequence: TGTGCCAGCTCCCAAGGACAGGCCAACGAGCAGTACTTC. The full variable domain, its missing parts supplied by reference TRBV18 and TRBJ2-7, is NAGVMQNPRHLVRRRGQEARLRCSPMKGHSHVYWYRQLPEEGLKFMVYLQKENIIDESGMPKERFSAEFPKEGPSILRIQQVVRGDSAAYFCASSQGQANEQYFGPGTRLTVT.

This clonotype was recorded many times. This chain connects TRBV7-2 to TRBJ2-5; 8 positions agree with TRBD2. Looked up from germline, CDR1 is SGHTA and CDR2 is FQGNSA. This CDR3 has 15 amino acids. Trimming removed 5 bases from V and 7 bases from J; junction bases left unmatched: 12. The CDR3 protein is CASSGTRGGAVTQYF. CDR3 nucleotides: TGTGCCAGCAGCGGGACACGGGGGGGGGCCGTGACCCAGTACTTC.

Here the CDR3 DNA reads TGCGCCAGCAGCTTGGATCGCCCCCAAGAGACCCAGTACTTC. It yields the protein CASSLDRPQETQYF. The chain joins TRBV5-1 to TRBJ2-5; no clear D. V lost 0 bases to trimming and J lost 1 base, with 7 bases between them. The CDR3 runs to 14 residues. Germline V gene sequence: CDR1 SGHRS, CDR2 YFSETQ.

CDR3 region: CASSLTGPDNEKLFF. In nucleotides, the CDR3 is TGCGCCAGCAGCTTGACAGGCCCAGATAATGAAAAACTGTTTTTT. The chain joins TRBV5-1 to TRBJ1-4, with D perhaps matching TRBD1 (5 bases). Germline CDR1 is SGHRS and CDR2 is YFSETQ. V was pared by 1 base and J by 4 bases, with 11 bases between. The length of the CDR3 is 15 residues.